This TCR beta chain emerged from a study of cytomegalovirus exposure and HLA in healthy donors. Study background: A preliminary data release comprised around 85 million unique TCRs obtained from HLA-typed donors. Among the 398 genotyped donors, about 81% were placed in the Caucasian-associated ancestry cluster. Study-level results: Among the sequence variants, a highly shared cluster was likely an artifact of sequencing. Relative to the approximately 700-donor mean, N-insertions were reportedly fewer in an Asian-associated ancestry cluster in a later analysis.

Worth noting for this clone: The antigen is unknown.

PCR used 60 Vbeta primers and 13 Jbeta primers. Profiled with immunoSEQ multiplex PCR; TCRdb holds only in-frame clones, not every one. Of 85,000 to 100,000 clones listed, approximately 79% are singletons. Sequences were obtained from PBMCs. This clonotype originated in a woman in her thirties or forties in good health and CMV-seronegative.

The CDR3 loop is CASSLDRTVEAFF. The DNA of the CDR3 is TGTGCCAGCAGCTTAGATCGGACAGTTGAAGCTTTCTTT. The chain couples TRBV11-2 to TRBJ1-1; possibly TRBD1 for D (6 bases). CDR3 length: 13 amino acids. The V end was cut by 0 bases, the J end by 7 bases, with 9 bases between. CDR1 is SGHAT, CDR2 FQNNGV, per germline.